This T cell receptor beta chain comes out of a study of blood T cell repertoires in COVID-19. At the level of the study: Both acute and convalescent COVID-19 samples were obtained from the United States, Italy and Spain.

The V and J ends lost 5 bases and 5 bases respectively, with 15 bases between them. Germline V CDR1 and CDR2: SEHNR, FQNEAQ (reference sequence). The CDR3 extends over 14 amino acids. Generated by immunoSEQ multiplex PCR, the TCRdb table keeps only in-frame clones and is missing some. The table shows 230,000 or so clones, with around 88% occurring only once. The TCR was taken from a woman in her forties or fifties with acute COVID-19. V gene TRBV7-9 combines with J gene TRBJ1-2; the D gene is possibly TRBD1 (6 bases). The sequenced sample was PBMCs or T cells enriched from blood (not recorded which). As DNA, the CDR3 is TGTGCCAGCAGCGCTGAACTAACAGGGTATGGCTACACCTTC. It encodes CASSAELTGYGYTF.